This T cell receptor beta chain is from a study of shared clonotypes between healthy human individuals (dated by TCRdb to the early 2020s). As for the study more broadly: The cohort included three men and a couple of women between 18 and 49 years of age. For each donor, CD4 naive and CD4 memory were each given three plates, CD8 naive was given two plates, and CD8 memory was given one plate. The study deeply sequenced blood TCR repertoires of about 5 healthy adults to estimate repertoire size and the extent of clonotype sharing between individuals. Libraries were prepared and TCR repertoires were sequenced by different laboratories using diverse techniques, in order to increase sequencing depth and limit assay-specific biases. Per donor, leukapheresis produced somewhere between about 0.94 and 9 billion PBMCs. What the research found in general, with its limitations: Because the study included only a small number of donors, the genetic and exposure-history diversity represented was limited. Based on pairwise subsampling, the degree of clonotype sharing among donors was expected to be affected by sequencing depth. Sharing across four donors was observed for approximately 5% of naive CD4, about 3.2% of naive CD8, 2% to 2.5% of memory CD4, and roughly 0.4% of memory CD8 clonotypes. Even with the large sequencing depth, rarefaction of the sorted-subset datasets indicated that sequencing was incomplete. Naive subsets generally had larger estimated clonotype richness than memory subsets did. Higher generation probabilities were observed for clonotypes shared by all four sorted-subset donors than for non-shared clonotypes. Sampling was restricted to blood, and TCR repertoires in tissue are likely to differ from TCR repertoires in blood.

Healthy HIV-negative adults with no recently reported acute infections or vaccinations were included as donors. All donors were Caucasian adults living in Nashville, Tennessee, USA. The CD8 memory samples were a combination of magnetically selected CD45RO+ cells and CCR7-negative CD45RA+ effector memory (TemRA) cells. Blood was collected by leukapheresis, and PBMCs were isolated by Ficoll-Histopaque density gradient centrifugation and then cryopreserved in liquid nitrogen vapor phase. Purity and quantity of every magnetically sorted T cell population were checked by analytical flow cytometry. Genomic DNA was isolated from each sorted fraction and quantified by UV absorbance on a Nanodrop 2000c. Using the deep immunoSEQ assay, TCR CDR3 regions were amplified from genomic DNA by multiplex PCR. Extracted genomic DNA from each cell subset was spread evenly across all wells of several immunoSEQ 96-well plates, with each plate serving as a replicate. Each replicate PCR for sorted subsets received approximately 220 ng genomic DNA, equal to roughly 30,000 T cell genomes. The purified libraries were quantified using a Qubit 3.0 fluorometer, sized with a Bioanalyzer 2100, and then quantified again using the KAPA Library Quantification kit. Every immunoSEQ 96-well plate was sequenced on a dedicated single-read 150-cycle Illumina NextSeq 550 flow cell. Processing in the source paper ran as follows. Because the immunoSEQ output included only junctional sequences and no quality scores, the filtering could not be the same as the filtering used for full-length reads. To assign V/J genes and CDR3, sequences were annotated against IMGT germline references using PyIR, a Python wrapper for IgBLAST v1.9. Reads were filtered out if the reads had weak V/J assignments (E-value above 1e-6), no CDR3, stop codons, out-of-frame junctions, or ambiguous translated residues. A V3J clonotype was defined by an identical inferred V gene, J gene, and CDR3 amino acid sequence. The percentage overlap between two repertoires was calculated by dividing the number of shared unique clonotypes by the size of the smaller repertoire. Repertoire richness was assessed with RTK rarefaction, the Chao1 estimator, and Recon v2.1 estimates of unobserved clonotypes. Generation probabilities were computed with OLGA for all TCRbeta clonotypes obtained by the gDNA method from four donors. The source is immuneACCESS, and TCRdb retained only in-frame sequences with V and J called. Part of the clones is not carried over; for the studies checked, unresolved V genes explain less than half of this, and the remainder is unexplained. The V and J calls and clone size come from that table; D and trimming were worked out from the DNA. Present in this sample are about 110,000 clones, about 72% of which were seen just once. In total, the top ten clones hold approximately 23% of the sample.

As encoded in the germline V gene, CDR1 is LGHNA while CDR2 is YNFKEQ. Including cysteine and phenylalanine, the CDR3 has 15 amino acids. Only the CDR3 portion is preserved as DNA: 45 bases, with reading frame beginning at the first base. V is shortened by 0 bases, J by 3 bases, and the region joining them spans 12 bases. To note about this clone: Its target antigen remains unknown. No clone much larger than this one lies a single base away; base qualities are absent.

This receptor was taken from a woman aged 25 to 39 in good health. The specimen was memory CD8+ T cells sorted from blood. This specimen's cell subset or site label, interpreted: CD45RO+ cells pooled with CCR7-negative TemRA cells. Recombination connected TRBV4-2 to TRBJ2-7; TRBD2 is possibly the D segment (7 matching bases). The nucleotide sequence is TGTGCCAGCAGCCAAGATGGGGGGGGCAACTACGAGCAGTACTTC. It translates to CASSQDGGGNYEQYF.